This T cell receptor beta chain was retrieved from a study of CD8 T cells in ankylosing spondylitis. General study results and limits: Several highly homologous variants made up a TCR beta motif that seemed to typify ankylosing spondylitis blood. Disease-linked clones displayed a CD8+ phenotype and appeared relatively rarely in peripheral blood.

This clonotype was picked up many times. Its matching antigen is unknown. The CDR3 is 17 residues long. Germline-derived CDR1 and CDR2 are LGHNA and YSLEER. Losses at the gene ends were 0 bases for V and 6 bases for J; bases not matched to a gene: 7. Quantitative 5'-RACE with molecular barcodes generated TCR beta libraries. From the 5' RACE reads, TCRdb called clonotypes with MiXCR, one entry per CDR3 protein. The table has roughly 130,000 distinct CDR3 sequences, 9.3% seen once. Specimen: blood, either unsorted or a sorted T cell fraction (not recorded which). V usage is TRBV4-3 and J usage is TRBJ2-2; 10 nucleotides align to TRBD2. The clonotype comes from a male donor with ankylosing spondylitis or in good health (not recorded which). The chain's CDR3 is CASSQEWLAGESGELFF. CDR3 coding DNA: TGCGCCAGCAGCCAAGAGTGGCTAGCGGGAGAGTCCGGGGAGCTGTTTTTT.